The present TCR beta chain was sequenced within a study of early stage breast cancer tumors. The repertoire was sequenced with immunoSEQ multiplex PCR; TCRdb's copy has only in-frame clones and lacks some. Altogether about 30,000 clones are present, approximately 72% being singletons, with the ten largest covering roughly a third. This clone was seen a few times. Its antigen is not known. The CDR3 is 16 residues long. Germline-derived CDR1 and CDR2 are MNHEY and SMNVEV (reference sequence). V trimming: 5 bases; J trimming: 2 bases; junction bases outside the gene matches: 12. Study-level points and caveats: Compared with adjacent normal breast, tumors showed 2 to 2.5-fold denser, more clonal T cells. Most shared enriched TCRB sequences were commonly generated ones. In about 85% of the 16 patients, blood comparison separated tumor from normal breast.

The chain is built from TRBV27 and TRBJ2-7, with TRBD2 matching over 7 bases. The specimen sequenced was blood. The receptor was isolated from a person aged 50-59 years with breast cancer. CDR3 DNA: TGTGCCAGCAGTCGCCGCGGACTAGTCCCAACCTACGAGCAGTACTTC. This gives the protein CASSRRGLVPTYEQYF.